A single T cell receptor beta chain is shown here with its context. This record comes from a study of blood T cell repertoires in COVID-19. Study-wide background: The United States, Italy and Spain provided the acute and convalescent COVID-19 samples.

Germline values: CDR1 SGHNT, CDR2 YENEEA. The CDR3 extends over 16 amino acids. V was shortened by 1 base and J by 1 base, with 11 bases between the two germline ends. Here immunoSEQ multiplex PCR was the method, and the copy in TCRdb shows in-frame clones only, minus some. The sample consists of 250,000 to 350,000 clones, around 89% of them appearing once. This sequence was found in a woman aged 18 to 35 with acute COVID-19. The chain has TRBV11-3 and TRBJ1-5, with D unresolved. The sequenced material came from PBMCs or T cells enriched from blood (not recorded which). The CDR3 loop is CASSLGWELSNQPQHF. In nucleotides, the CDR3 is TGTGCCAGCAGCTTAGGGTGGGAGTTGAGCAATCAGCCCCAGCATTTT.